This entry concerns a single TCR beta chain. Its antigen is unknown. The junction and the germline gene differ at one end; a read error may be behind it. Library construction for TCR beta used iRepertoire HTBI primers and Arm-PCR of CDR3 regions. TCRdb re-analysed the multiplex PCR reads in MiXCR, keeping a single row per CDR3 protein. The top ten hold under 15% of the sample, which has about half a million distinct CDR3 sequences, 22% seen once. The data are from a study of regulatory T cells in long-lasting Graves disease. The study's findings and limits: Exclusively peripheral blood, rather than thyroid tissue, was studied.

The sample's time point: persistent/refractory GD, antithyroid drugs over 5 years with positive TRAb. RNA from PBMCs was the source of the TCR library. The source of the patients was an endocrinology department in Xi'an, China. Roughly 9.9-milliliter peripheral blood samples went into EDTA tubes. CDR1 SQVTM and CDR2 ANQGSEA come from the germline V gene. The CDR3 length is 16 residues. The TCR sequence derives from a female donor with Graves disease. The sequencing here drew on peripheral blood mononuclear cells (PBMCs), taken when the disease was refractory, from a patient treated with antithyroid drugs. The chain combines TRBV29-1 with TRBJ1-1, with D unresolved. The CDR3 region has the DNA TGCAGCGTTGACGGTGAGGGAATGGGCGTGAAGACTGAAGCTTTCTTT. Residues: CSVDGEGMGVKTEAFF.